This T cell receptor beta chain was sequenced for a study of cytomegalovirus exposure and HLA in healthy donors. Study results and caveats: The study listed roughly 160 cytomegalovirus-associated TCR beta chains. Analyses of presence and absence presupposed an approximately uniform sequencing depth across donors.

The study ran its PCR with 60 Vbeta and 13 Jbeta primers. The table came from immunoSEQ multiplex PCR; TCRdb's copy has only in-frame clones and leaves some out. The table shows under 250,000 clones, with less than 85% occurring only once. The trim removed 6 bases at V and 2 bases at J, leaving 3 bases unmatched. Germline V lookup: CDR1 SNHLY, CDR2 FYNNEI. The CDR3 sequence is 15 residues long. In the case of this clone: No antigen is known for it.

Sequences were obtained from PBMCs. The chain couples TRBV2 to TRBJ2-1, with 11 positions matching TRBD2. The sequence derives from a young man in good health and CMV-seronegative. The CDR3 is CASRETSGTYNEQFF. The CDR3 coding sequence is TGTGCCAGCAGGGAGACTAGCGGGACCTACAATGAGCAGTTCTTC.